This T cell receptor (beta chain) is from a study of blood T cell repertoires in COVID-19. The overall study: Samples representing acute and convalescent COVID-19 were sourced from the United States, Italy and Spain. Sources were T cells, B-cell-depleted T cells, or PBMCs; the material itself was cDNA or gDNA.

As processed by the authors: Counts of nucleated cells, estimated from reference gene primer amplification, were obtained. Assay used: immunoSEQ multiplex PCR; TCRdb lists only in-frame clones, some missing. V, J and clone size derive from that table, while D and trimming were established from the DNA sequence. In the table there are 81,000 or so clones, around 86% of which are singletons. Germline CDR1 and CDR2: LGHNA and YNFKEQ. Trimming at V came to 4 bases and at J to 5 bases, leaving 13 bases not matched to a gene. This CDR3 is built from 16 residues. This rearrangement joins TRBV4-2 to TRBJ2-5; 7 bases are a match to TRBD2. The sequence derives from a man aged 50 to 59 with active COVID-19. Sequenced input: peripheral blood. The CDR3 DNA is TGTGCCAGCAGCCCCGCTCTAGCGGCGGAGGGGGAGACCCAGTACTTC. Translation: CASSPALAAEGETQYF.